These T cell receptor beta chains were read from a single sample in a study of cytomegalovirus exposure and HLA in healthy donors. Produced via immunoSEQ multiplex PCR; TCRdb's table is partial and in-frame only. This sample has over 100,000 clones, with roughly 90% found just once. The source material was PBMCs. All receptors come from a woman younger than 30 in good health and CMV-seropositive. The CDR3 runs from the conserved cysteine through the conserved F or W. The D gene is left open where the match is weak. Expanded clones get a size class; other rows say once, few or many, or leave the size out.

D,length,V,J,size,CDR3,DNA
NA,13,TRBV21-1,TRBJ2-5,NA,CASSPSGSETQYF,TGTGCCAGCAGTCCTTCCGGTAGTGAGACCCAGTACTTC
TRBD1,14,TRBV11-2,TRBJ1-2,NA,CASSFGGQSYGYTF,TGTGCCAGCAGCTTCGGGGGACAGAGCTATGGCTACACCTTC
NA,14,TRBV25-1,TRBJ1-1,NA,CASSREGTDTEAFF,TGTGCCAGCAGTAGGGAGGGAACGGACACTGAAGCTTTCTTT
TRBD1,15,TRBV6-5,TRBJ2-7,NA,CASSYSGQGNYEQYF,TGTGCCAGCAGTTACTCCGGACAGGGGAACTACGAGCAGTACTTC
NA,14,TRBV6-5,TRBJ1-1,NA,CASSYGSGASEAFF,TGTGCCAGCAGTTATGGGTCAGGTGCCTCTGAAGCTTTCTTT
TRBD1,16,TRBV7-2,TRBJ2-7,NA,CASSLSRTGGDYEQYF,TGTGCCAGCAGCTTATCCAGGACAGGGGGGGACTACGAGCAGTACTTC
NA,15,TRBV2,TRBJ1-4,NA,CASNIRGGTNEKLFF,TGTGCCAGCAACATAAGGGGGGGAACTAATGAAAAACTGTTTTTT
NA,16,TRBV9,TRBJ1-1,NA,CASSVEWGGRRTEAFF,TGTGCCAGCAGCGTAGAGTGGGGGGGGCGACGGACTGAAGCTTTCTTT
TRBD2,16,TRBV2,TRBJ2-7,NA,CASSVGTSGGSYEQYF,TGTGCCAGCAGTGTTGGGACTAGCGGGGGGTCCTACGAGCAGTACTTC
TRBD2,16,TRBV4-2,TRBJ2-1,NA,CASSPRTASGTNEQFF,TGTGCCAGCAGCCCCAGAACGGCTAGCGGAACCAATGAGCAGTTCTTC
NA,13,TRBV27,TRBJ2-7,NA,CASSFQQAGEQYF,TGTGCCAGCAGTTTTCAACAGGCGGGGGAGCAGTACTTC
NA,12,TRBV2,TRBJ2-5,NA,CASRDRGETQYF,TGTGCCAGCAGGGACAGAGGAGAGACCCAGTACTTC
NA,13,TRBV7-7,TRBJ2-3,NA,CAVGAPGTDTQYF,TGTGCCGTTGGGGCGCCGGGCACAGATACGCAGTATTTT
TRBD1,14,TRBV7-2,TRBJ1-2,NA,CASSPGTANYGYTF,TGTGCCAGCAGCCCAGGGACAGCTAATTATGGCTACACCTTC
NA,16,TRBV4-1,TRBJ1-3,NA,CASSLRSEGSGNTIYF,TGCGCCAGCAGCCTTCGGAGTGAGGGCTCTGGAAACACCATATATTTT
NA,13,TRBV11-2,TRBJ2-7,NA,CASSRAGPYEQYF,TGTGCCAGCTCCCGGGCAGGGCCCTACGAGCAGTACTTC
NA,16,TRBV7-7,TRBJ2-1,NA,CASSQVGGAAYNEQFF,TGTGCTAGCAGCCAAGTTGGGGGGGCGGCCTACAATGAGCAGTTCTTC
NA,13,TRBV9,TRBJ1-1,NA,CASSVVPGTEAFF,TGTGCCAGCAGCGTAGTCCCGGGCACTGAAGCTTTCTTT
NA,15,TRBV5-6,TRBJ1-1,NA,CASSPPDRRNTEAFF,TGTGCCAGCAGCCCACCCGACAGAAGGAACACTGAAGCTTTCTTT
TRBD1,15,TRBV7-9,TRBJ2-7,NA,CASSFGQGVKYEQYF,TGTGCCAGCAGCTTTGGACAGGGGGTAAAATACGAGCAGTACTTC
TRBD2,16,TRBV18,TRBJ2-3,NA,CASSRTTSGSTDTQYF,TGTGCCAGCTCACGCACTACTAGCGGGAGCACAGATACGCAGTATTTT
TRBD1,16,TRBV28,TRBJ2-7,NA,CASRPNMGQDSYEQYF,TGTGCCAGCAGACCAAATATGGGACAGGATTCCTACGAGCAGTACTTC
TRBD1,17,TRBV28,TRBJ1-1,NA,CASSQGDRGLGNTEAFF,TGTGCCAGCAGTCAGGGGGACAGGGGGCTTGGGAACACTGAAGCTTTCTTT
TRBD1,14,TRBV19,TRBJ1-3,NA,CASHIQGAANTIYF,TGTGCCAGTCACATACAGGGGGCGGCGAACACCATATATTTT
NA,11,TRBV11-2,TRBJ1-1,NA,CASSQGTKAFF,TGTGCCAGCAGCCAGGGGACCAAAGCTTTCTTT
NA,15,TRBV2,TRBJ2-1,NA,CASSEFAGRYNEQFF,TGTGCCAGCAGTGAATTTGCGGGGAGATACAATGAGCAGTTCTTC
TRBD2,16,TRBV11-2,TRBJ2-5,few,CASSLGLTSGKETQYF,TGTGCCAGCAGCTTAGGGCTGACTAGCGGCAAAGAGACCCAGTACTTC
NA,12,TRBV11-2,TRBJ2-7,once,CASSLGGLKQYF,TGTGCCAGCAGCTTAGGTGGGCTCAAGCAGTACTTC
NA,16,TRBV4-2,TRBJ1-4,NA,CASSPRGRAGDEKLFF,TGTGCCAGCAGCCCTAGGGGCAGGGCAGGAGATGAAAAACTGTTTTTT
NA,14,TRBV5-6,TRBJ1-2,NA,CASSSPSINYGYTF,TGTGCCAGCAGCTCCCCGAGTATAAACTATGGCTACACCTTC
TRBD2,15,TRBV10-2,TRBJ2-3,NA,CASTRLAGPTDTQYF,TGCGCCAGCACTCGACTAGCGGGGCCCACAGATACGCAGTATTTT
TRBD1,14,TRBV6-1,TRBJ1-2,NA,CASSEVNRGYGYTF,TGTGCCAGCAGTGAAGTAAACAGGGGCTATGGCTACACCTTC
NA,16,TRBV5-6,TRBJ2-1,NA,CASSLAARTLGGEQFF,TGTGCCAGCAGCTTGGCCGCCAGGACTCTAGGGGGTGAGCAGTTCTTC
TRBD2,16,TRBV5-1,TRBJ2-3,NA,CASRTSGAPGTDTQYF,TGCGCCAGCAGGACTAGCGGGGCCCCCGGCACAGATACGCAGTATTTT
NA,15,TRBV5-1,TRBJ1-1,NA,CASRAAAGINTEAFF,TGCGCCAGCAGAGCCGCGGCGGGCATTAACACTGAAGCTTTCTTT
TRBD2,14,TRBV30,TRBJ2-1,NA,CAWSPGLPHNEQFF,TGTGCCTGGAGCCCGGGACTACCTCACAATGAGCAGTTCTTC
NA,17,TRBV5-1,TRBJ2-6,NA,CASSSSTGSSGANVLTF,TGCGCCAGCAGTTCGTCCACAGGGTCCTCTGGGGCCAACGTCCTGACTTTC
TRBD1,14,TRBV10-3,TRBJ1-4,NA,CAISPGQTNEKLFF,TGTGCCATCAGTCCGGGACAGACAAATGAAAAACTGTTTTTT
TRBD1,15,TRBV5-1,TRBJ2-7,few,CASSSGGQGANEQYF,TGCGCCAGCAGCTCCGGGGGACAGGGGGCCAACGAGCAGTACTTC
NA,13,TRBV6-5,TRBJ1-2,NA,CASSSGLGRGYTF,TGTGCCAGCAGTTCAGGGCTGGGTAGAGGCTACACCTTC
NA,15,TRBV11-2,TRBJ2-7,NA,CASSLASTGVYEQYF,TGTGCCAGCAGCTTAGCGTCAACGGGGGTCTACGAGCAGTACTTC
TRBD1,18,TRBV10-1,TRBJ1-6,NA,CASSDGVGRGHLNSPLHF,TGCGCCAGCAGTGACGGAGTCGGCAGGGGGCACCTTAATTCACCCCTCCACTTT
TRBD2,16,TRBV19,TRBJ2-2,NA,CASSAASGIYTGELFF,TGTGCCAGTAGTGCGGCTAGCGGGATATACACCGGGGAGCTGTTTTTT
TRBD1,14,TRBV28,TRBJ2-5,NA,CASKPQGAGETQYF,TGTGCCAGCAAGCCCCAGGGGGCGGGAGAGACCCAGTACTTC
TRBD2,15,TRBV6-1,TRBJ2-3,NA,CASSEIYGRGDTQYF,TGTGCCAGCAGTGAAATTTACGGGAGGGGAGATACGCAGTATTTT